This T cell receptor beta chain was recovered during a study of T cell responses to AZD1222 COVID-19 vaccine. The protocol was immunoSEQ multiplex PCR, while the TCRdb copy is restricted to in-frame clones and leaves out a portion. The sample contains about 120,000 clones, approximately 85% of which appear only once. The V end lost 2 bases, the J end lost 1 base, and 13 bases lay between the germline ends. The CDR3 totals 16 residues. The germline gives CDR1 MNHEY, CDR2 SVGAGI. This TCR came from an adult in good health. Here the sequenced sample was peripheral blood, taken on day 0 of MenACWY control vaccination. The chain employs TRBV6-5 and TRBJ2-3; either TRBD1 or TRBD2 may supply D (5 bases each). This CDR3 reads CASSYGGDGRTDTQYF. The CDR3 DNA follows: TGTGCCAGCAGTTACGGGGGAGACGGCCGCACAGATACGCAGTATTTT.